This TCR beta chain was sequenced in a study of blood T cell repertoires in COVID-19. Across the study: Samples came from the United States, Italy and Spain, spanning acute and convalescent COVID-19. PBMCs, B-cell-depleted T cells, or T cells provided the cDNA or gDNA that made up the material.

Trimming took 5 bases from V and 6 from J; bases not matched to a gene: 6. Germline-derived CDR1 and CDR2 are GTSNPN and SVGIG (reference sequence). This CDR3 has 13 residues. In the authors' workflow: Estimates of nucleated cell counts were drawn from the amplification of reference gene primers. Data came from immunoSEQ multiplex PCR; TCRdb stores just in-frame clones and leaves some out. V and J calls and clone size are as listed in that table; D and trimming were resolved from the DNA. The data show 130,000 to 150,000 clones, 88% seen once. The TCR sequence derives from a woman between 45 and 60 years old with acute or convalescent COVID-19. The sample taken for sequencing was peripheral blood. This chain links TRBV30 with TRBJ1-5; 8 positions match TRBD1. The CDR3 nucleotides are TGTGCCTGGGCTTCAGGGGGCTCTCAGCCCCAGCATTTT. It specifies CAWASGGSQPQHF.